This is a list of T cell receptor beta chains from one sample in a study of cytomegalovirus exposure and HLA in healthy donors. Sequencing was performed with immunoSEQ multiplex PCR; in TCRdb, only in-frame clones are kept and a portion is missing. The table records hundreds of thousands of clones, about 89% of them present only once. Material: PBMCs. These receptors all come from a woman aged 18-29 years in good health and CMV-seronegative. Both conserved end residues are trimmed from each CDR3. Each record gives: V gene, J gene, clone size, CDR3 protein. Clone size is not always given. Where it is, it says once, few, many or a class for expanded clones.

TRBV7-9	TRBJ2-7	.	ASSPGQLYEQY
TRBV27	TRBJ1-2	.	ASSPTSGGYGYT
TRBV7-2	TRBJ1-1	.	ASSLTPGTGTTEAF
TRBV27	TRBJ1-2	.	ASGSPGQGVGYT
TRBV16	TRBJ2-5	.	ASSQYRGFGETQY
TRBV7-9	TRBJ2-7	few	ASSLFGGTYEQY
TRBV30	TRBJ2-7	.	AGLRVAGTYEQY
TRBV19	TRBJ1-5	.	ASSIRGNQPQH
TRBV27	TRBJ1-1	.	ASRGLLNTEAF
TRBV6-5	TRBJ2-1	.	ASRGLAGRNEQF
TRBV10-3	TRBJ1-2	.	AIAFGLNYGYT
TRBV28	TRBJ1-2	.	ASSLFGGWGYT
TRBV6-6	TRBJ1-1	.	ASIIRQGYTEAF
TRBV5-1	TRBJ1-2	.	ASSPSGASYGYT
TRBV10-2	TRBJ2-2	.	ASWTANTGELF
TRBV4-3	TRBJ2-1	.	ASSQDWQGYNEQF
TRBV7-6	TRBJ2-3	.	ASSNRPDRTHTDTQY
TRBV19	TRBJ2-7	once	ASSKGQGARTEQY
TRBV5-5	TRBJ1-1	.	ASSVDRLNTEAF
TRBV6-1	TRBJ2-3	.	ASSGTAGRPDTQY